This T cell receptor beta chain appears in the sequencing data of a study of T cell responses to AZD1222 COVID-19 vaccine. General study results and limits: Spike was spanned by vaccine-associated CD4 TCRs, which were dominant at 160-218 and 743-854. Targeting of unmutated variant regions was reportedly seen in nearly half of spike-specific TCRs.

The germline gives CDR1 ENHRY, CDR2 SYGVKD. The CDR3 covers 15 residues. Trimming shortened V by 2 bases and J by 0 bases, and 9 bases separated the two germline ends. With respect to this clone: What it binds is unknown.

Clones were read by immunoSEQ multiplex PCR, and TCRdb kept only the in-frame ones, dropping some. Of approximately 69,000 clones in the sample, over 80% were seen once. Sequenced material: peripheral blood, taken 28 days after the second AZD1222 dose. The V call is TRBV10-3, the J call TRBJ2-3; no clear D gene. This TCR derives from an adult who received the AZD1222 COVID-19 vaccine. The CDR3 region has the DNA TGTGCCATCAGTGAGCAACTACCTAGCACAGATACGCAGTATTTT. Its protein product is CAISEQLPSTDTQYF.